This is a list of T cell receptor beta chains from one sample in a study of shared clonotypes between healthy human individuals. The method was immunoSEQ multiplex PCR; TCRdb's version includes in-frame clones alone and lacks a portion of them. The sample lists more than 2,000,000 clones, 93% seen once, with 0.35% to 0.45% in the top ten. The material sequenced was naive CD4+ T cells from PBMCs. The receptor source for this set is a man in his late teens or twenties in good health. Some clones in this sample may be carry-over from other donors' samples. CDR3s include the opening cysteine and the closing phenylalanine or tryptophan. Fields, in order: D gene, J gene, V gene, clone size, CDR3 DNA, CDR3 protein. D genes are given only for firm matches. Clone size appears in some rows only: once, few, many, or a class for an expanded clone.

D gene: -
J gene: TRBJ2-6
V gene: TRBV18
clone size: -
CDR3 DNA: TGTGCCAGCTCTTATGTTCGGGGCCCCGGGGCCAACGTCCTGACTTTC
CDR3 protein: CASSYVRGPGANVLTF

D gene: -
J gene: TRBJ2-1
V gene: TRBV14
clone size: -
CDR3 DNA: TGTGCCAGCAGCCAAGATGCCTCCTACAATGAGCAGTTCTTC
CDR3 protein: CASSQDASYNEQFF

D gene: TRBD2
J gene: TRBJ2-1
V gene: TRBV5-1
clone size: -
CDR3 DNA: TGCGCCAGCACCGTAGACCCGGGACTAGCGGGGACTGAGCAGTTCTTC
CDR3 protein: CASTVDPGLAGTEQFF

D gene: -
J gene: TRBJ2-1
V gene: TRBV11-3
clone size: -
CDR3 DNA: TGTGCCAGCAGCTTAGATGGGCAGAGTCCGACGCACAATGAGCAGTTCTTC
CDR3 protein: CASSLDGQSPTHNEQFF

D gene: -
J gene: TRBJ1-2
V gene: TRBV5-1
clone size: -
CDR3 DNA: TGCGCCAGCAGCTTGGGGGGAAACACTGGAACTGGCTACACCTTC
CDR3 protein: CASSLGGNTGTGYTF

D gene: -
J gene: TRBJ2-1
V gene: TRBV4-3
clone size: once
CDR3 DNA: TGCGCCAGCAGCCAAGTCAGGGATTGGGGCGAGCAGTTCTTC
CDR3 protein: CASSQVRDWGEQFF

D gene: -
J gene: TRBJ1-1
V gene: TRBV29-1
clone size: -
CDR3 DNA: TGCAGCGGGTGTGAGTGGGGCACTGAAGCTTTCTTT
CDR3 protein: CSGCEWGTEAFF

D gene: TRBD1
J gene: TRBJ2-1
V gene: TRBV7-3
clone size: -
CDR3 DNA: TGTGCCAGCAGCACCCGGACAGGGGGCTATGGCAATGAGCAGTTCTTC
CDR3 protein: CASSTRTGGYGNEQFF

D gene: TRBD1
J gene: TRBJ2-7
V gene: TRBV5-1
clone size: -
CDR3 DNA: TGCGCCAGCAGCCCGACAGGGGATCCTCGGGAGCAGTACTTC
CDR3 protein: CASSPTGDPREQYF

D gene: -
J gene: TRBJ2-4
V gene: TRBV6-1
clone size: -
CDR3 DNA: TGTGCCAGCAGTGAAGTAGGGACGGGAAAAAACATTCAGTACTTC
CDR3 protein: CASSEVGTGKNIQYF

D gene: -
J gene: TRBJ2-5
V gene: TRBV9
clone size: once
CDR3 DNA: TGTGCCAGCAGCGTAGGGGTCAGGGCCCAAGAGACCCAGTACTTC
CDR3 protein: CASSVGVRAQETQYF

D gene: -
J gene: TRBJ2-2
V gene: TRBV5-3
clone size: -
CDR3 DNA: TGTGCCAGAAGCCCCGTAGGTCTTATCCGGGACACCGGGGAGCTGTTTTTT
CDR3 protein: CARSPVGLIRDTGELFF

D gene: -
J gene: TRBJ2-1
V gene: TRBV28
clone size: -
CDR3 DNA: TGTGCCAGCAGCAAACCTAGTGGAGGGAGCTACAATGAGCAGTTCTTC
CDR3 protein: CASSKPSGGSYNEQFF

D gene: TRBD2
J gene: TRBJ2-7
V gene: TRBV4-1
clone size: -
CDR3 DNA: TGCGCCAGCAGCCAAGATAGTGCGGGAGGGGTCTCCTACGAGCAGTACTTC
CDR3 protein: CASSQDSAGGVSYEQYF

D gene: TRBD2
J gene: TRBJ2-3
V gene: TRBV13
clone size: once
CDR3 DNA: TGTGCCAGCACCATCCGACTAGCGGGCACAGATACGCAGTATTTT
CDR3 protein: CASTIRLAGTDTQYF

D gene: -
J gene: TRBJ1-1
V gene: TRBV11-2
clone size: few
CDR3 DNA: TGTGCCAGCGCCCGCGGCACTGAAGCTTTCTTT
CDR3 protein: CASARGTEAFF

D gene: -
J gene: TRBJ1-2
V gene: TRBV10-3
clone size: -
CDR3 DNA: TGTGCCATCGGTTCGGGGGTTGGGCGGTGGGCCTATGGCTACACCTTC
CDR3 protein: CAIGSGVGRWAYGYTF

D gene: TRBD2
J gene: TRBJ2-1
V gene: TRBV11-1
clone size: -
CDR3 DNA: TGTGCCAGCAGCTTAGTCCCCCTAGCGGGAGATTACAATGAGCAGTTCTTC
CDR3 protein: CASSLVPLAGDYNEQFF

D gene: -
J gene: TRBJ1-5
V gene: TRBV28
clone size: -
CDR3 DNA: TGTGCCAGCAGCACCCCAGGGATTCAGCCCCAGCATTTT
CDR3 protein: CASSTPGIQPQHF

D gene: -
J gene: TRBJ2-1
V gene: TRBV4-2
clone size: -
CDR3 DNA: TGTGCCAGCAGCCCTGTGGGGGGAGGAAACAATGAGCAGTTCTTC
CDR3 protein: CASSPVGGGNNEQFF

D gene: -
J gene: TRBJ2-1
V gene: TRBV7-2
clone size: -
CDR3 DNA: TGTGCCAGCAGCTCTGGACGAACCCACAATGAGCAGTTCTTC
CDR3 protein: CASSSGRTHNEQFF

D gene: -
J gene: TRBJ2-7
V gene: TRBV7-9
clone size: -
CDR3 DNA: TGTGCCAGCCAAAGCGGGGACAGATACTACGAGCAGTACTTC
CDR3 protein: CASQSGDRYYEQYF

D gene: -
J gene: TRBJ2-3
V gene: TRBV7-8
clone size: -
CDR3 DNA: TGTGCCAGCAGCTTTTTCACAGATACGCAGTATTTT
CDR3 protein: CASSFFTDTQYF

D gene: TRBD1
J gene: TRBJ1-1
V gene: TRBV19
clone size: -
CDR3 DNA: TGTGCCAGTAGTCTCCCAAAGGGACAGGGGGTTGACACTTTCTTT
CDR3 protein: CASSLPKGQGVDTFF

D gene: -
J gene: TRBJ1-4
V gene: TRBV6-6
clone size: -
CDR3 DNA: TGTGCCAGCAGTTACTCTCGGACCGCTAATGAAAAACTGTTTTTT
CDR3 protein: CASSYSRTANEKLFF

D gene: -
J gene: TRBJ2-6
V gene: TRBV14
clone size: -
CDR3 DNA: TGTGCCAGCAGCCACAATAGTCACTCTGGGGCCAACGTCCTGACTTTC
CDR3 protein: CASSHNSHSGANVLTF

D gene: TRBD2
J gene: TRBJ2-1
V gene: TRBV2
clone size: -
CDR3 DNA: TGTGCCAGCAGTGAAACGGGACTAGCGGGAATCAATGAGCAGTTCTTC
CDR3 protein: CASSETGLAGINEQFF

D gene: -
J gene: TRBJ1-4
V gene: TRBV5-1
clone size: -
CDR3 DNA: TGCGCCAGCAGGTTGAAGGAAAAACTGTTTTTT
CDR3 protein: CASRLKEKLFF

D gene: -
J gene: TRBJ2-7
V gene: TRBV5-4
clone size: -
CDR3 DNA: TGTGCCAGCAGCCACCTCCGGTCCGACAGCACCTACGAGCAGTACTTC
CDR3 protein: CASSHLRSDSTYEQYF

D gene: -
J gene: TRBJ2-1
V gene: TRBV7-8
clone size: -
CDR3 DNA: TGTGCCAGCAGTTCAGAGGCCTACTACAATGAGCAGTTCTTC
CDR3 protein: CASSSEAYYNEQFF

D gene: -
J gene: TRBJ2-2
V gene: TRBV7-3
clone size: -
CDR3 DNA: TGTGCCAGCAGCCTGCAGACCACCGGGGAGCTGTTTTTT
CDR3 protein: CASSLQTTGELFF

D gene: TRBD2
J gene: TRBJ2-1
V gene: TRBV27
clone size: -
CDR3 DNA: TGTGCCAGCAGTTTGTGGACTAGCGGAAAGCAGTTCTTC
CDR3 protein: CASSLWTSGKQFF

D gene: -
J gene: TRBJ1-4
V gene: TRBV7-9
clone size: -
CDR3 DNA: TGTGCCAGCAGCTTAGCGGGAAGAATTGAAAAACTGTTTTTT
CDR3 protein: CASSLAGRIEKLFF

D gene: TRBD2
J gene: TRBJ2-7
V gene: TRBV5-1
clone size: -
CDR3 DNA: TGCGCCAGCAGCTTGTGGCTAGCGGGAGTGGGCTACGAGCAGTACTTC
CDR3 protein: CASSLWLAGVGYEQYF

D gene: -
J gene: TRBJ2-5
V gene: TRBV7-2
clone size: -
CDR3 DNA: TGTGCCAGCAGCTACCAAAGGGGGGGCGGAGAGACCCAGTACTTC
CDR3 protein: CASSYQRGGGETQYF

D gene: -
J gene: TRBJ2-5
V gene: TRBV29-1
clone size: -
CDR3 DNA: TGCAGCTCAAGAAGTGGTACAGGCCGAGAGACCCAGTACTTC
CDR3 protein: CSSRSGTGRETQYF

D gene: -
J gene: TRBJ2-5
V gene: TRBV19
clone size: -
CDR3 DNA: TGTGCCAGTAGTATAGGGGGGGTAGCTCGGGAGACCCAGTACTTC
CDR3 protein: CASSIGGVARETQYF

D gene: -
J gene: TRBJ1-3
V gene: TRBV4-1
clone size: -
CDR3 DNA: TGCGCCAGCAGCCAGGTTCGGCAGAGCTCTGGAAACACCATATATTTT
CDR3 protein: CASSQVRQSSGNTIYF